Below are 24 T cell receptor beta chains sequenced from a single sample in a study of cytomegalovirus exposure and HLA in healthy donors. The study ran its PCR with 60 Vbeta and 13 Jbeta primers. Some clones are missing from TCRdb's copy, which holds only in-frame ones; the method was immunoSEQ multiplex PCR. The sample lists approximately 150,000 clones, around 80% occurring once. The sequenced sample consisted of PBMCs. All receptors come from a woman in her 30s in good health and CMV-seronegative.

About this clone: The junction departs from the called germline gene at one end, perhaps through a read error. The chain uses TRBV30 and TRBJ2-5; maybe TRBD2 (7 bases). Germline V lookup: CDR1 GTSNPN, CDR2 SVGIG (reference sequence). The CDR3 spans 14 residues. The CDR3 is CAWGVGGGKETQYF. CDR3 bases: TGTGCCTGGGGTGTGGGAGGGGGAAAAGAGACCCAGTACTTC.

The chain uses TRBV6-5 and TRBJ1-1; 9 bases match TRBD1. The V and J ends lost 6 bases and 7 bases, in that order; junction bases with no gene match: 6. Per germline, CDR1 MNHEY and CDR2 SVGAGI. The CDR3 is 13 residues long. In DNA form, the CDR3 reads TGTGCCAGCAGGATCGACAGGGGGAATGAAGCTTTCTTT. It yields the protein CASRIDRGNEAFF.

The genes are TRBV10-3 and TRBJ2-3; TRBD1 matches 7 bases. The V and J ends lost 0 bases and 6 bases, in that order; junction bases with no gene match: 6. Germline loops: CDR1 ENHRY, CDR2 SYGVKD. The CDR3 totals 15 residues. The CDR3 protein is CAISESGQGVDTQYF. DNA for the CDR3: TGTGCCATCAGTGAGTCAGGTCAGGGGGTGGATACGCAGTATTTT.

The chain has TRBV6-1 and TRBJ2-3, with 9 bases identical to TRBD1. Germline CDR1 is MNHNS and CDR2 is SASEGT. V dropped 10 bases and J dropped 3; count of bases not matched to a gene: 8. This CDR3 has 14 residues. The CDR3 sequence: CATITGTGTDTQYF. The CDR3 bases are TGTGCCACCATAACCGGGACAGGGACAGATACGCAGTATTTT.

This chain links TRBV19 with TRBJ2-4; tentatively, D is TRBD2 (6 bases). Per germline, CDR1 LNHDA and CDR2 SQIVND (reference sequence). V gave up 4 bases and J gave up 6 bases, with 13 bases separating them. The CDR3 is 14 residues long. CDR3 region: CASSSAGPGNIQYF. CDR3 in DNA: TGTGCCAGTAGTAGCGCGGGGCCTGGAAACATTCAGTACTTC.

J is TRBJ1-3 and V is TRBV10-3; D gene ambiguous. Looked up from germline, CDR1 is ENHRY and CDR2 is SYGVKD. V was shortened by 6 bases and J by 0 bases, with 15 bases between the two germline ends. CDR3 size: 16 residues. CDR3 amino acids: CAISGLYSVSGNTIYF. The CDR3 DNA reads as TGTGCCATCAGCGGACTTTATTCGGTCTCTGGAAACACCATATATTTT.

The rearrangement joins TRBV29-1 to TRBJ1-4; TRBD1 agrees at 9 bases. Germline V gene sequence: CDR1 SQVTM, CDR2 ANQGSEA. The CDR3 totals 14 residues. J lost 8 bases, V lost 6 bases, and 10 bases had no gene match. The DNA of the CDR3 is TGCAGCGTCGCCTTGACAGGGGGTTACGAAAAACTGTTTTTT. Amino acid sequence: CSVALTGGYEKLFF. The full variable domain, its missing parts supplied by reference TRBV29-1 and TRBJ1-4, is SAVISQKPSRDICQRGTSLTIQCQVDSQVTMMFWYRQQPGQSLTLIATANQGSEATYESGFVIDKFPISRPNLTFSTLTVSNMSPEDSSIYLCSVALTGGYEKLFFGSGTQLSVL.

The CDR3 DNA reads TGTGCCAGCAGTTACTCCCCAGGGGGTTTGGATGGCTACACCTTC. It codes for CASSYSPGGLDGYTF. V gene TRBV6-5 combines with J gene TRBJ1-2; the match to TRBD1 covers 7 bases. The length of the CDR3 is 15 residues. Germline CDR1 is MNHEY and CDR2 is SVGAGI. After removal of 0 bases from V and 6 bases from J, the junction contained 7 bases not matched to a gene.

The V call is TRBV5-1, the J call TRBJ2-2, with 7 bases matching TRBD1. The CDR3 runs to 15 residues. Germline loops: CDR1 SGHRS, CDR2 YFSETQ. J lost 0 bases, V lost 4 bases, and 3 bases had no gene match. The CDR3 DNA reads as TGCGCCAGCAGCCAGGGACAGCCGAACACCGGGGAGCTGTTTTTT. It yields the protein CASSQGQPNTGELFF.

Regarding this clone: Its ends do not fully match the called genes, so a read error is possible. The chain couples TRBV7-9 to TRBJ2-7; D perhaps matches TRBD1 (7 bases). This CDR3 contains 16 residues. Germline CDR1 SEHNR, CDR2 FQNEAQ (reference sequence). The CDR3 sequence is CSSSLAVTGFDYEQYF. The CDR3 coding sequence is TGTTCCAGCAGCTTAGCGGTGACAGGGTTTGACTACGAGCAGTACTTC.

The chain couples TRBV4-1 to TRBJ1-4, with 8 bases lining up with TRBD1. This CDR3 contains 16 residues. The germline gives CDR1 MGHRA, CDR2 YSYEKL. J lost 1 base, V lost 4 bases, and 5 bases had no gene match. CDR3 nucleotides: TGCGCCAGCAGCCTACAGGGGGACCGAACTAATGAAAAACTGTTTTTT. It encodes CASSLQGDRTNEKLFF.

The chain couples TRBV11-2 to TRBJ1-1, with no clear D. In germline, CDR1 is SGHAT, CDR2 FQNNGV. The V end lost 1 base, the J end lost 2 bases, and 8 bases lay between the germline ends. This CDR3 has 14 amino acids. The CDR3 DNA is TGTGCCAGCAGCTTAGTCCCCGTCAACACTGAAGCTTTCTTT. Its protein product is CASSLVPVNTEAFF. The full variable domain, completed using reference TRBV11-2 and TRBJ1-1, is EAGVAQSPRYKIIEKRQSVAFWCNPISGHATLYWYQQILGQGPKLLIQFQNNGVVDDSQLPKDRFSAERLKGVDSTLKIQPAKLEDSAVYLCASSLVPVNTEAFFGQGTRLTVV.

The CDR3 bases are TGTGCCATCAGTGGAGGAGATCAAGAGACCCAGTACTTC. Translated: CAISGGDQETQYF. The chain uses TRBV10-3 and TRBJ2-5; D is uncertain. Germline V gene sequence: CDR1 ENHRY, CDR2 SYGVKD. The V end lost 4 bases, the J end lost 2 bases, and 8 bases lay between the germline ends. The CDR3 length is 13 residues.

This clone turned up a few times. The chain links TRBV5-8 to TRBJ1-4, with TRBD1 identical over 7 bases. The ends lost 2 bases at V and 7 bases at J; junction bases unmatched: 5. CDR1 and CDR2 (germline): SGHTS, YDEGEE. This CDR3 is built from 14 residues. CDR3 coding DNA: TGTGCCAGCAGCTTCCGACAGGGAGGTGAAAAACTGTTTTTT. This sequence encodes CASSFRQGGEKLFF.

This clone was seen only once. The chain combines TRBV30 with TRBJ1-5; a weak D match, TRBD1 (5 bases). V was cut by 2 bases and J by 4 bases, with 9 bases left in between. CDR1 and CDR2 from the germline V gene are GTSNPN and SVGIG (reference sequence). This CDR3 has 13 amino acids. The CDR3 reads CAWSTGGNQPQHF. CDR3 sequence (DNA): TGTGCCTGGAGTACGGGGGGAAATCAGCCCCAGCATTTT.

The V call is TRBV9, the J call TRBJ2-3, with 11 bases identical to TRBD2. This CDR3 is 17 amino acids long. Losses at the gene ends were 1 base for V and 3 bases for J; bases not matched to a gene: 7. Germline lookup yields CDR1 SGDLS and CDR2 YYNGEE. CDR3 residues: CASSVTPSGRKTDTQYF. The CDR3 coding sequence is TGTGCCAGCAGCGTAACGCCTAGCGGGAGGAAAACAGATACGCAGTATTTT.

The chain recombines TRBV9 with TRBJ2-2; D unclear. CDR3 length: 15 amino acids. V lost 0 bases, J lost 1 base, and 7 bases lay in between. CDR1 SGDLS and CDR2 YYNGEE come from the germline V gene. The CDR3 DNA follows: TGTGCCAGCAGCGTAGCCCCGGTGAACACCGGGGAGCTGTTTTTT. Amino acid sequence: CASSVAPVNTGELFF.

This chain connects TRBV19 to TRBJ2-3; tentative D call: TRBD2 (6 bases). The ends were cut back, 6 bases at V and 6 bases at J, with 13 bases in the middle. This CDR3 is 13 amino acids long. Germline values: CDR1 LNHDA, CDR2 SQIVND (reference sequence). The CDR3 loop reads CASSITSRDTQYF. DNA for the CDR3: TGTGCCAGTAGCATAACTAGCCGGGATACGCAGTATTTT.

The chain links TRBV2 to TRBJ2-3; D is possibly TRBD1 (6 bases). Germline V lookup: CDR1 SNHLY, CDR2 FYNNEI. V was cut by 4 bases and J by 1 base, with 12 bases left in between. This CDR3 region has 15 residues. The CDR3 loop reads CASSGQGHGTDTQYF. CDR3 in DNA: TGTGCCAGCAGTGGGCAGGGGCACGGCACAGATACGCAGTATTTT.

The chain employs TRBV27 and TRBJ2-7, with 7 bases identical to TRBD1. Germline CDR1 MNHEY, CDR2 SMNVEV (reference sequence). This CDR3 spans 16 amino acids. V shed 5 bases, J shed 2 bases, and the junction held 12 bases outside the gene matches. The CDR3 nucleotides are TGTGCCAGCAGTCCCCCGGTAATGGGGACAGCCTACGAGCAGTACTTC. Translated, it gives CASSPPVMGTAYEQYF.

This clone was counted only a few times. The chain's CDR3 is CASSEGSGNTIYF. As DNA, the CDR3 is TGTGCCAGCTCGGAGGGCTCTGGAAACACCATATATTTT. The chain joins TRBV10-3 to TRBJ1-3; D remains unclear. Trimming took 10 bases from V and 0 from J, leaving 10 bases between them. Looked up from germline, CDR1 is ENHRY and CDR2 is SYGVKD. CDR3 length: 13 amino acids.

The gene calls are TRBV7-2 and TRBJ2-2, with 16 nucleotides matching TRBD2. This CDR3 has 18 amino acids. V shed 1 base and J 7 bases; nucleotides not matched to a gene: 6. Germline assignment: CDR1 SGHTA and CDR2 FQGNSA. The CDR3 region is CASSLDPGLAGGHGELFF. CDR3 in DNA: TGTGCCAGCAGCTTAGACCCGGGACTAGCGGGGGGGCACGGGGAGCTGTTTTTT.

This clone has more than one count but fewer than ten. This chain connects TRBV6-1 to TRBJ1-4; possibly TRBD1 for D (5 bases). This CDR3 contains 17 residues. V was clipped by 3 bases and J by 5 bases, with 19 bases between them. CDR1 and CDR2 (germline): MNHNS, SASEGT. CDR3 region: CASSDRAWGLGNEKLFF. CDR3 in DNA: TGTGCCAGCAGTGACAGGGCTTGGGGATTGGGGAATGAAAAACTGTTTTTT.

The rearrangement links TRBV6-5 to TRBJ1-3; 8 bases are a match to TRBD1. Germline assignment: CDR1 MNHEY and CDR2 SVGAGI. This CDR3 contains 13 residues. V gave up 4 bases and J gave up 5 bases; unmatched junction bases: 1. The CDR3 loop reads CASSWDRRNTIYF. The CDR3 bases are TGTGCCAGCAGTTGGGACAGGCGAAACACCATATATTTT.